The next 5 T cell receptor beta chains were all read from a single sample in a study of Ad26.COV2.S vaccination and SARS-CoV-2 variants. Only in-frame clones appear in the TCRdb table, and some are missing; sequencing was by immunoSEQ multiplex PCR. The table has about 680,000 clones, roughly nine tenths seen once. Indicated treatment: about 20 received Ad26.COV2.S at low or high dose, single or two shots; roughly 5 received placebo; per-sample allocation not given. The investigators took samples on day 63 after the first vaccine or placebo injection. This sample comprised peripheral blood, obtained in a trial of Ad26.COV2.S vaccine versus placebo. The origin of the receptors is a person between 18 and 65 years old who received the Ad26.COV2.S COVID-19 vaccine or a placebo.

This clone has a single count. The chain combines TRBV19 with TRBJ1-2, with 7 nucleotides matching TRBD1. The V gene end was trimmed by 8 bases and the J gene end by 5 bases; junction bases not matched to a gene: 8. Germline lookup yields CDR1 LNHDA and CDR2 SQIVND (reference sequence). The CDR3 spans 13 residues. The chain's CDR3 is CASGPGQLYGYTF. CDR3 nucleotides: TGTGCCAGTGGGCCGGGACAGCTTTATGGCTACACCTTC.

V usage is TRBV18 and J usage is TRBJ2-7; D is perhaps TRBD2 (6 bases). V lost 5 bases to trimming and J lost 3 bases, with 20 bases between them. The CDR3 is made up of 16 amino acids. The germline gives CDR1 KGHSH, CDR2 LQKENI. This chain's CDR3 is CASSSLGPGGNYEQYF. Written as DNA, the CDR3 is TGTGCCAGCTCATCTCTCGGACCCGGGGGAAACTACGAGCAGTACTTC.

This clone was counted only a few times. The chain couples TRBV19 to TRBJ1-1; a weak D match, TRBD1 (6 bases). This CDR3 contains 18 residues. Germline CDR1 is LNHDA and CDR2 is SQIVND (reference sequence). Trimming removed 5 bases at V and 0 bases at J, with 22 bases between. The CDR3 region has the DNA TGTGCCAGTAGTGCCCACATGGGGGGCTGGAGGCTGAACACTGAAGCTTTCTTT. Translating it yields CASSAHMGGWRLNTEAFF.

The CDR3 protein is CATSDPTDEQFF. DNA for the CDR3: TGTGCCACCTCAGACCCTACCGATGAGCAGTTCTTC. The rearrangement uses TRBV27 and TRBJ2-1, with D unclear. Looked up from germline, CDR1 is MNHEY and CDR2 is SMNVEV (reference sequence). The CDR3 sequence is 12 residues long. Trimming took off 10 bases at V and 8 bases at J, with 15 bases between the two ends.

The chain employs TRBV10-1 and TRBJ2-5; 14 nucleotides match TRBD2. Trimming cost V 6 bases and J 5 bases; bases outside gene matches: 8. Germline V CDR1 and CDR2: WNHNN, SYGVQD (reference sequence). The CDR3 runs 16 residues. The CDR3 loop is CASSTGTSGSRETQYF. The CDR3 DNA sequence: TGCGCCAGCAGCACTGGGACTAGCGGGAGTCGGGAGACCCAGTACTTC.